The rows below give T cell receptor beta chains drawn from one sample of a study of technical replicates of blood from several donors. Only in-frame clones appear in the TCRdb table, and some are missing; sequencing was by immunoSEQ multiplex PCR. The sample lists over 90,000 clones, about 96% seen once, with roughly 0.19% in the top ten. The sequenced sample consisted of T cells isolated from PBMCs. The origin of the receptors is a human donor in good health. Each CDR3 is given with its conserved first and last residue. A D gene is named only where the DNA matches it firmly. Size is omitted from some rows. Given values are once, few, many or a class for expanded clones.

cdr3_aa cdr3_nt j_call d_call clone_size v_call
CASTGQGAVAEAFF TGTGCCAGCACCGGACAGGGGGCGGTCGCTGAAGCTTTCTTT TRBJ1-1 TRBD1 - TRBV6-5
CASSTGNTGELFF TGTGCCAGCAGTACAGGCAACACCGGGGAGCTGTTTTTT TRBJ2-2 - - TRBV27
CASSIKRGPYNEQFF TGTGCCAGTAGTATTAAGCGGGGGCCCTACAATGAGCAGTTCTTC TRBJ2-1 TRBD2 - TRBV19
CASTLTPGGLPNEKLFF TGTGCCAGCACTTTGACGCCCGGGGGACTCCCTAATGAAAAACTGTTTTTT TRBJ1-4 - - TRBV11-2
CASSLQGQGQETQYF TGTGCCAGCAGCTTACAGGGACAGGGGCAAGAGACCCAGTACTTC TRBJ2-5 TRBD1 - TRBV11-2
CASSLNPSSYEQYF TGTGCCAGCAGCCTCAATCCGAGCTCCTACGAGCAGTACTTC TRBJ2-7 - - TRBV7-9
CASTYGFYGYTF TGTGCCAGCACCTACGGGTTCTATGGCTACACCTTC TRBJ1-2 - - TRBV21-1
CASSEPGGANTEAFF TGTGCCAGCAGTGAGCCGGGTGGGGCGAACACTGAAGCTTTCTTT TRBJ1-1 - - TRBV2
CASSGTGSSGNTIYF TGTGCCAGCTCAGGGACAGGGAGCTCTGGAAACACCATATATTTT TRBJ1-3 TRBD1 - TRBV18
CASSIPGDTNEKLFF TGTGCCAGTAGTATCCCAGGGGACACTAATGAAAAACTGTTTTTT TRBJ1-4 - - TRBV19
CASSWGRTGVKETQYF TGTGCCAGCAGTTGGGGCCGTACTGGGGTCAAAGAGACCCAGTACTTC TRBJ2-5 - - TRBV28
CASWGQSGSTEAFF TGTGCCAGTTGGGGACAGTCCGGGAGCACTGAAGCTTTCTTT TRBJ1-1 TRBD1 - TRBV6-6
CASSISGLAGGSGQFF TGTGCCAGCAGCATATCAGGACTAGCGGGAGGCTCAGGGCAGTTCTTC TRBJ2-1 TRBD2 - TRBV9
CASRQKGGYEQYF TGTGCCAGCAGACAAAAAGGGGGCTACGAGCAGTACTTC TRBJ2-7 - - TRBV7-9
CASKGGRGTRNTGELFF TGTGCCAGCAAGGGGGGGCGTGGGACCAGGAACACCGGGGAGCTGTTTTTT TRBJ2-2 - - TRBV2
CASSLQGTGSSAFF TGTGCCAGCAGCTTGCAGGGGACAGGGTCTAGTGCTTTCTTT TRBJ1-1 TRBD1 - TRBV5-6
CATSRDNWDFYIFHNEQFF TGTGCCACCAGCAGAGATAACTGGGACTTCTATATATTTCACAATGAGCAGTTCTTC TRBJ2-1 - - TRBV15
CASSGLLYNSPLHF TGTGCCAGTAGTGGACTCCTCTATAATTCACCCCTCCACTTT TRBJ1-6 - - TRBV19
CASSLAGGAPPDTQYF TGTGCCAGCAGCTTGGCCGGGGGGGCCCCCCCAGATACGCAGTATTTT TRBJ2-3 TRBD2 - TRBV5-4
CASSDSPGQGGGGYTF TGTGCCAGCAGTGACTCACCGGGACAGGGCGGAGGGGGCTACACCTTC TRBJ1-2 TRBD1 - TRBV6-4
CASSVIQGNRQPQHF TGTGCCAGCAGCGTTATTCAGGGAAACAGACAGCCCCAGCATTTT TRBJ1-5 - - TRBV7-4
CASGTFETPVATNEKLFF TGTGCCAGCGGTACATTTGAGACACCAGTTGCAACTAATGAAAAACTGTTTTTT TRBJ1-4 - once TRBV27
CASSAWTGGEAFF TGTGCCAGCAGTGCATGGACAGGGGGTGAAGCTTTCTTT TRBJ1-1 TRBD1 few TRBV28
CASSPGLAGAGGAQYF TGCGCCAGCAGCCCGGGACTAGCGGGGGCCGGGGGGGCCCAGTACTTC TRBJ2-5 TRBD2 - TRBV4-1
CASSLVGRGKGNTEAFF TGTGCCAGCAGTTTAGTGGGACGGGGGAAGGGGAACACTGAAGCTTTCTTT TRBJ1-1 - - TRBV28
CASSLGRIQETQYF TGCGCCAGCAGCTTGGGGCGGATCCAAGAGACCCAGTACTTC TRBJ2-5 - - TRBV5-1
CASSLTGATNEKLFF TGTGCCAGCAGCTTAACGGGAGCAACTAATGAAAAACTGTTTTTT TRBJ1-4 - - TRBV7-7
CASSSPRLAGVEEQYF TGTGCCAGCAGCTCCCCCCGGTTAGCGGGAGTGGAGGAGCAGTACTTC TRBJ2-7 TRBD2 - TRBV7-6
CSVPMDRATYGYTF TGCAGCGTACCTATGGACAGGGCTACATATGGCTACACCTTC TRBJ1-2 TRBD1 - TRBV29-1
CASSFGGSGYEQYF TGCGCCAGCAGCTTCGGCGGGAGTGGCTACGAGCAGTACTTC TRBJ2-7 TRBD2 - TRBV5-1
CASSQHRGFNTEAFF TGTGCCAGCAGCCAGCACAGGGGGTTCAACACTGAAGCTTTCTTT TRBJ1-1 TRBD1 - TRBV14
CASSLFVPYTF TGTGCCAGCAGCTTATTTGTTCCATACACCTTC TRBJ1-2 - - TRBV7-9
CASSVGGPLGHHTEAFF TGTGCCAGCAGCGTAGGAGGACCTTTGGGACACCACACTGAAGCTTTCTTT TRBJ1-1 - - TRBV9
CASTSRQGQETQYF TGTGCCAGCACCTCGAGACAGGGGCAAGAGACCCAGTACTTC TRBJ2-5 TRBD1 few TRBV2
CASSDLGKGATNYGYTF TGTGCCAGCAGTGATTTGGGGAAGGGGGCGACTAACTATGGCTACACCTTC TRBJ1-2 TRBD1 - TRBV25-1
CATRGQNTYEQYF TGTGCCACCCGGGGACAGAACACCTACGAGCAGTACTTC TRBJ2-7 TRBD1 - TRBV25-1
CASRFGTGFSEQYF TGTGCCAGCAGATTCGGGACAGGGTTCTCCGAGCAGTACTTC TRBJ2-7 TRBD1 once TRBV5-6
CAEGVPYNEQFF TGTGCAGAGGGAGTCCCCTACAATGAGCAGTTCTTC TRBJ2-1 - - TRBV7-9
CASSQDGGATEAFF TGCGCCAGCAGCCAAGATGGCGGGGCCACTGAAGCTTTCTTT TRBJ1-1 - - TRBV4-1
CASSWGDRLPYGYTF TGTGCCAGCAGCTGGGGCGACCGCCTGCCCTATGGCTACACCTTC TRBJ1-2 - once TRBV5-6
CASSLDEGGDYGYTF TGCGCCAGCAGCCTGGATGAGGGTGGGGACTATGGCTACACCTTC TRBJ1-2 - - TRBV5-1
CASRQVNQPQHF TGTGCCAGTCGACAGGTCAATCAGCCCCAGCATTTT TRBJ1-5 - - TRBV2
CASSPKTGTDTQYF TGTGCCAGCAGCCCAAAGACAGGCACAGATACGCAGTATTTT TRBJ2-3 - - TRBV11-2
CASSLRGFSEQFF TGTGCCAGCAGCCTGCGGGGGTTCAGTGAGCAGTTCTTC TRBJ2-1 TRBD2 - TRBV13
CASGPGVTNEKLFF TGCGCCAGCGGCCCCGGGGTTACTAATGAAAAACTGTTTTTT TRBJ1-4 - - TRBV5-1
CASSSMGRGTLVPEKLFF TGTGCCAGCAGTTCTATGGGCAGGGGAACCCTTGTACCCGAAAAACTGTTTTTT TRBJ1-4 - - TRBV7-2
CASSDPAETQYF TGTGCCAGCAGTGATCCTGCGGAGACCCAGTACTTC TRBJ2-5 - - TRBV2
CASSFRSGSADTQYF TGCGCCAGCAGCTTCAGATCCGGGAGTGCAGATACGCAGTATTTT TRBJ2-3 - few TRBV5-1
CSGSADTQYF TGCAGTGGATCGGCAGATACGCAGTATTTT TRBJ2-3 - - TRBV20-1
CASSDPSDGLADYEQYF TGTGCCAGCAGTGACCCCTCTGACGGGCTAGCGGACTACGAGCAGTACTTC TRBJ2-7 TRBD2 - TRBV6-1
CASSLETGGYNEQFF TGTGCCAGCAGCTTAGAGACAGGGGGGTACAATGAGCAGTTCTTC TRBJ2-1 TRBD1 - TRBV7-2
CASSLYVSSGANVLTF TGTGCCAGCAGCTTGTATGTGTCCTCTGGGGCCAACGTCCTGACTTTC TRBJ2-6 - - TRBV5-4
CASMTGIYGYTF TGTGCCAGCATGACAGGGATCTATGGCTACACCTTC TRBJ1-2 TRBD1 - TRBV28
CASSVPGHNRRGGANVLTF TGTGCCAGCAGTGTTCCGGGACACAACCGAAGAGGTGGGGCCAACGTCCTGACTTTC TRBJ2-6 - - TRBV6-1
CASSYRGREQFF TGTGCCAGCAGTTACCGAGGTCGTGAGCAGTTCTTC TRBJ2-1 - - TRBV6-6